This T cell receptor beta chain was observed in a study of T cell responses to AZD1222 COVID-19 vaccine. The germline V gene has CDR1 ENHRY and CDR2 SYGVKD. The CDR3 contains 14 residues. V was clipped by 3 bases and J by 0 bases; unmatched bases: 2. Generated by immunoSEQ multiplex PCR, the TCRdb table keeps only in-frame clones and is missing some. The profile shows about 110,000 clones, around 90% of them singletons. Sequences were derived from peripheral blood, sampled on day 0 of AZD1222 vaccination. This TCR came from an adult in good health. The genes are TRBV10-3 and TRBJ2-7, with 7 bases lining up with TRBD1. CDR3 residues: CAISDSGGSYEQYF. Written as DNA, the CDR3 is TGTGCCATCAGTGATTCAGGGGGCTCCTACGAGCAGTACTTC.